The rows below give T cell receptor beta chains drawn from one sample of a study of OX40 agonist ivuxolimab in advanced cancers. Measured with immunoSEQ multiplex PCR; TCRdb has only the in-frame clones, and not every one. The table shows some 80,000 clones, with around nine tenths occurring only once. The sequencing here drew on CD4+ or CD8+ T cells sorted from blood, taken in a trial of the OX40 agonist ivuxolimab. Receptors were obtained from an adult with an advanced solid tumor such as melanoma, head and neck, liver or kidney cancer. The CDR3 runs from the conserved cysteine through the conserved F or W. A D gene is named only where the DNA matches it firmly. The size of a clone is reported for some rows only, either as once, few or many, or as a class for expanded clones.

TGTGCCAGTAGTACCATCACAGATACGCAGTATTTT,CASSTITDTQYF,TRBV19,NA,NA,TRBJ2-3
TGTGCCAGCAGCCAAGGACCCGCTTCCGGGACCCAGTACTTC,CASSQGPASGTQYF,TRBV7-2,NA,NA,TRBJ2-5
TGTGCCAGTAGTATAGCCCTGTCCAACTATGGCTACACCTTC,CASSIALSNYGYTF,TRBV19,NA,NA,TRBJ1-2
TGTGCCAGTGCCCTACAGGGAAGCTCCTACGAGCAGTACTTC,CASALQGSSYEQYF,TRBV19,NA,NA,TRBJ2-7
TGCAGCGTTGCCCCAGGGAGCAATCAGCCCCAGCATTTT,CSVAPGSNQPQHF,TRBV29-1,medium-sized,NA,TRBJ1-5
TGTGCCAGCAGTTTATCGGGATACGAGCAGTACTTC,CASSLSGYEQYF,TRBV27,NA,NA,TRBJ2-7
TGTGCCAGCAGTGAAATACGGGAGCAGTACTTC,CASSEIREQYF,TRBV6-1,NA,NA,TRBJ2-7
TGTGCCAGCAGATCTGGCCTTCGTAGCAATCAGCCCCAGCATTTT,CASRSGLRSNQPQHF,TRBV2,NA,NA,TRBJ1-5
TGTGCCAGCAGCCCGAGGGGACAGGGGGCAGGCACCGGGGAGCTGTTTTTT,CASSPRGQGAGTGELFF,TRBV7-7,NA,TRBD1,TRBJ2-2
TGTGCCAGCAGTTTTTCAGGGGTGGGGACTAGCGGCAGGAGCATTCAGTACTTC,CASSFSGVGTSGRSIQYF,TRBV28,NA,TRBD2,TRBJ2-4
TGTGCCAGCAGTTATGGACAGGGAGATTCACCCCTCCACTTT,CASSYGQGDSPLHF,TRBV6-5,NA,TRBD1,TRBJ1-6
TGTGCCAGCAGCTTGGACAGGGGGACCCGGACTGAAGCTTTCTTT,CASSLDRGTRTEAFF,TRBV7-8,NA,TRBD1,TRBJ1-1
TGCGCCAGCAGCTTGGTTTTCGGGGGAGTGCAGTTCTTC,CASSLVFGGVQFF,TRBV5-1,NA,NA,TRBJ2-1
TGTGCCAGCTCTTCCGGAGGGGGCGGAAAGCCCCAGCATTTT,CASSSGGGGKPQHF,TRBV28,once,TRBD1,TRBJ1-5
TGTGCCAGCAGTTACTCCGTGTATTATGGCTACACCTTC,CASSYSVYYGYTF,TRBV6-5,NA,NA,TRBJ1-2
TGTGCCAGCAATTCGCCCACAAGGGCTAATGAAAAACTGTTTTTT,CASNSPTRANEKLFF,TRBV28,NA,NA,TRBJ1-4
TGCGCCAGCAGCCAGCAGGGGGTCTATGGCTACACCTTC,CASSQQGVYGYTF,TRBV4-1,NA,TRBD1,TRBJ1-2
TGTGCCAGCGGGACACCGAACACTGAAGCTTTCTTT,CASGTPNTEAFF,TRBV10-3,few,NA,TRBJ1-1
TGTGCCAGCAGGCGAGACAGGGATCGGGGTGAAGCTTTCTTT,CASRRDRDRGEAFF,TRBV7-2,NA,TRBD1,TRBJ1-1
TGTGCCAGCAGCTTGGATCGTGGGGGTAACACTGAAGCTTTCTTT,CASSLDRGGNTEAFF,TRBV7-9,NA,NA,TRBJ1-1
TGTGCCAGCAGCTTGGACAGGGGAGTCACAGATACGCAGTATTTT,CASSLDRGVTDTQYF,TRBV5-4,few,TRBD1,TRBJ2-3
TGTGCCACCGGGACAGGGGAATTCGGGGCCAACGTCCTGACTTTC,CATGTGEFGANVLTF,TRBV28,NA,TRBD1,TRBJ2-6
TGTGCCAGCCAGCCCAACTTAAATCAGCCCCAGCATTTT,CASQPNLNQPQHF,TRBV2,NA,NA,TRBJ1-5
TGTGCCAGTAGTGACAGCCGGGGCAATCAGCCCCAGCATTTT,CASSDSRGNQPQHF,TRBV19,NA,NA,TRBJ1-5
TGCAGCGGTACGGGACAGGGGGACACCGGGGAGCTGTTTTTT,CSGTGQGDTGELFF,TRBV29-1,NA,TRBD1,TRBJ2-2
TGTGCCAGCAGACCAGGGGGGGGCGGATACGAGCAGTACTTC,CASRPGGGGYEQYF,TRBV6-5,NA,NA,TRBJ2-7
TGTGCCTGGACTAGCGGGAGGATGGCCGAGACCCAGTACTTC,CAWTSGRMAETQYF,TRBV30,few,TRBD2,TRBJ2-5
TGTGCCAGCAGTTACTCCGGGACAGACTACTATGGCTACACCTTC,CASSYSGTDYYGYTF,TRBV7-9,NA,TRBD1,TRBJ1-2
TGTGCCAGCAGCTTAGGCGCCCGGGGGTATCAGCCCCAGCATTTT,CASSLGARGYQPQHF,TRBV7-2,few,NA,TRBJ1-5
TGTGCCAGCAGTCGCGGGCCCAATGGGGCAGATACGCAGTATTTT,CASSRGPNGADTQYF,TRBV27,NA,NA,TRBJ2-3
TGTGCCAGCCGGAGAACGACCGGGGAGCTGTTTTTT,CASRRTTGELFF,TRBV7-9,NA,NA,TRBJ2-2
TGCGCCAGCAGCTTGGGGACAGGGGATTCGTTTTACGAGCAGTACTTC,CASSLGTGDSFYEQYF,TRBV5-1,NA,TRBD1,TRBJ2-7
TGTGCCAGCAGCCGAACCTATAGCGGGAGTGGCACCGGGGAGCTGTTTTTT,CASSRTYSGSGTGELFF,TRBV11-3,NA,TRBD2,TRBJ2-2
TGTGCCAGCAGCCCCCCCCTAAGAGGGACCGGGGAGCTGTTTTTT,CASSPPLRGTGELFF,TRBV6-5,once,NA,TRBJ2-2
TGTGCCAGCTCACTGGACAGTACCAATCAGCCCCAGCATTTT,CASSLDSTNQPQHF,TRBV18,NA,NA,TRBJ1-5
TGTGCCAGCAGTGACGCCCCTAGGCGGGAGCAGTTCTTC,CASSDAPRREQFF,TRBV6-4,NA,NA,TRBJ2-1
TGTGCCATCAGTAGACAGGAACCTTCTAACTATGGCTACACCTTC,CAISRQEPSNYGYTF,TRBV10-3,NA,NA,TRBJ1-2
TGCGCCAGCAGCTTGAGAGGGACAGGAGATGAAAAACTGTTTTTT,CASSLRGTGDEKLFF,TRBV5-1,NA,TRBD1,TRBJ1-4
TGTGCCAGCACGGAGGGGCAGAATCAGCCCCAGCATTTT,CASTEGQNQPQHF,TRBV6-1,NA,NA,TRBJ1-5
TGTGCCACGGGACAGAATTCACCCCTCCACTTT,CATGQNSPLHF,TRBV6-5,few,TRBD1,TRBJ1-6
TGTGCCAGCAGCTTGACAGGGGCCAAAAACATTCAGTACTTC,CASSLTGAKNIQYF,TRBV5-5,NA,NA,TRBJ2-4
TGTGCCAGCAGTCCCACAGGGGGCATCACTGAAGCTTTCTTT,CASSPTGGITEAFF,TRBV6-5,NA,TRBD1,TRBJ1-1
TGTGCCAGCAGTGAGGGGACTAGCGGGGCAGAGACCCAGTACTTC,CASSEGTSGAETQYF,TRBV2,NA,TRBD2,TRBJ2-5